This paragraph reports one T cell receptor (beta chain). This record comes from a study of shared clonotypes between healthy human individuals. The assay was carried out at the deep level. Methods used by the authors: For the immunoSEQ data, sequences were junction-only without quality scores, so filtering differed. TCRdb's table, derived via immunoSEQ multiplex PCR, lists solely in-frame clones and lacks some. The DNA gave D and trimming, while V, J and clone size come from that table. The table has more than 2,000,000 clones, just over 90% seen once. This CDR3 comprises 17 residues. From germline, CDR1 is SGHDT and CDR2 YYEEEE. V lost 4 bases, J lost 2 bases, and 20 bases lay in between.

Sequenced input: naive CD4+ T cells from PBMCs. The subset denotes: CD45RA+ positively selected. The J gene is TRBJ2-3, the V gene TRBV5-6; TRBD1 might be the D (6 bases). This clonotype was obtained from a man aged 18 to 35 in good health. Some clones in this sample may be carry-over from other donors' samples. The CDR3 loop is CASSRPRGRGFTDTQYF. The CDR3 region has the DNA TGTGCCAGCAGCCGCCCTCGGGGCAGGGGCTTCACAGATACGCAGTATTTT.